This entry features one T cell receptor beta chain sequence. Trimming removed 2 bases from V and 3 bases from J, with 10 bases in between. This CDR3 spans 14 amino acids. CDR1 and CDR2 from the germline V gene are MNHNS and SASEGT. This entry belongs to a study of cytomegalovirus exposure and HLA in healthy donors. 13 Jbeta primers and 60 Vbeta primers were used for the PCR. Libraries were prepared by immunoSEQ multiplex PCR; TCRdb keeps only in-frame clonotypes and omits some of them. Among more than 80,000 clones listed, roughly 82% were seen once. This sequence joins TRBV6-1 and TRBJ1-2; perhaps TRBD1 as D (5 bases). Source material: PBMCs. The receptor comes from a man aged 45 to 65 in good health and CMV-seronegative. This CDR3 reads CASSERGRDYGYTF. The DNA for the CDR3 is TGTGCCAGCAGTGAAAGGGGTAGGGACTATGGCTACACCTTC.